This T cell receptor (beta chain) is drawn from a study of CD8 T cells in acute hepatitis C reinfection. Study results and limitations: Overrepresentation in the naive pool did not explain the preferential TRBV04 and TRBV06 usage seen in all groups.

Germline V CDR1 and CDR2: MRHNA, SNTAGT. V was pared by 4 bases and J by 0 bases, with 11 bases between. The CDR3 consists of 15 residues. As regards this clone: The target antigen is unknown.

The sample's time point: naive CD8 control sorted from an acute-time-point sample. Sequencing was performed with immunoSEQ multiplex PCR; in TCRdb, only in-frame clones are kept and a portion is missing. The sample has some 38,000 clones, more than 75% seen once; the top ten hold more than 0.4%. This clonotype originated in a young man with chronic hepatitis C. The chain joins TRBV6-4 to TRBJ2-3, with D maybe TRBD2 (6 bases). The sequenced sample was naive CD8+ T cells from PBMCs. The CDR3 coding sequence is TGTGCCAGCAGTGTGGCGGGGTCTAGCACAGATACGCAGTATTTT. Its translation: CASSVAGSSTDTQYF.